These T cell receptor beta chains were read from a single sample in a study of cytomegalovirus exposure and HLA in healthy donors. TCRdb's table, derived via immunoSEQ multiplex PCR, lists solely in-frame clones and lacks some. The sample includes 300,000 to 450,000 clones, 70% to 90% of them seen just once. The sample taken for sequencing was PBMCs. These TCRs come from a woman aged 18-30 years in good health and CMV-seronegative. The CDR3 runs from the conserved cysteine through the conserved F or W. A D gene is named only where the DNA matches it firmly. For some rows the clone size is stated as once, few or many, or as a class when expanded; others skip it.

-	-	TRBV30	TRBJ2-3	TGTGCCTGGAGTATTAGTTATACGCAGTATTTT	CAWSISYTQYF
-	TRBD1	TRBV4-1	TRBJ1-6	TGCGCCAGCAGCCCCAGGGGGCCTAATTCACCCCTCCACTTT	CASSPRGPNSPLHF
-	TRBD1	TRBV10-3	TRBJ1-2	TGTGCCATCAGTGAGTCCGGGGGACAGCTTGACTACACCTTC	CAISESGGQLDYTF
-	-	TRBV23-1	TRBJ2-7	TGCGCCAGCAGTCAAAGTAACGGACAGTTGAGCTCCTACGAGCAGTACTTC	CASSQSNGQLSSYEQYF
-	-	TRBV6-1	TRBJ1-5	TGTGCCAGCAGTGAAGGGGGCCTCAATCAGCCCCAGCATTTT	CASSEGGLNQPQHF
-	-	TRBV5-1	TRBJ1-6	TGCGCCAGCAGCTCACTGGGGGGGAGCTCCTATAATTCACCCCTCCACTTT	CASSSLGGSSYNSPLHF
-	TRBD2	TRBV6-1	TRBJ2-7	TGTGCCAGCACCGAGGGCGGGAGCTCCTACGAGCAGTACTTC	CASTEGGSSYEQYF
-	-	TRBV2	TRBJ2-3	TGTGCCAGCAGTGTAGCAGATACGCAGTATTTT	CASSVADTQYF
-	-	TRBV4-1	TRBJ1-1	TGCGCCAGCACCCGAGAAAAATTAAACACTGAAGCTTTCTTT	CASTREKLNTEAFF
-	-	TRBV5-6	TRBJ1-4	TGTGCCAGCAGTACCGGGACTAGGGAGGAAAAACTGTTTTTT	CASSTGTREEKLFF
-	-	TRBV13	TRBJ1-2	TGTGCCAGCAGCCCACGAGGGAGAAATGGCTACACCTTC	CASSPRGRNGYTF
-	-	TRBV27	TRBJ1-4	TGTGCCAGCACCCTCGACAGGAAGAGTGAAAAACTGTTTTTT	CASTLDRKSEKLFF
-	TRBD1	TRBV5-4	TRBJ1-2	TGTGCCAGCAGCTTAACAGGGGGCGAAGGAGGTGGCTACACCTTC	CASSLTGGEGGGYTF
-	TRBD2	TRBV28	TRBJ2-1	TGTGCCAGCAGTTTAACGGTAGCGGGAGTGAATGAGCAGTTCTTC	CASSLTVAGVNEQFF
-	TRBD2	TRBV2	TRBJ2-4	TGTGCCAGCAGTGAAATGGCTAGCGGGTTAGGGAACATTCAGTACTTC	CASSEMASGLGNIQYF
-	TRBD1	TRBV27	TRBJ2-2	TGTGCCAGCAGTTTCCGGACAGGGGCCAACACCGGGGAGCTGTTTTTT	CASSFRTGANTGELFF
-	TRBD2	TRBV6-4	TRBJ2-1	TGTGCCAGCAGTGATCAACCTAGCGGGAGCTACAATGAGCAGTTCTTC	CASSDQPSGSYNEQFF
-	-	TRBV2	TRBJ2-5	TGTGCCAGCAGTGCTTCCGCAGGACTGGCCCGGGAGACCCAGTACTTC	CASSASAGLARETQYF
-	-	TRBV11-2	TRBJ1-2	TGTGCCAGCAGCTTAGGGCCGGGTCTCAACTATGGCTACACCTTC	CASSLGPGLNYGYTF
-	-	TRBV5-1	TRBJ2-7	TGCGCCAGCAGCTTGTCAGGGTTTGCCTACGAGCAGTACTTC	CASSLSGFAYEQYF
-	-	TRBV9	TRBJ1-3	TGTGCCAGCAGCATCAGTGCCTCTGGAAACACCATATATTTT	CASSISASGNTIYF
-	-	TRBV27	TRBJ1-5	TGTGCCAGCAGCTATACAGGGTGGAGCAATCAGCCCCAGCATTTT	CASSYTGWSNQPQHF
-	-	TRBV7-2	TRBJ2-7	TGTGCCAGCAGCCACCCCGCGGCGGTGCAGTACTTC	CASSHPAAVQYF
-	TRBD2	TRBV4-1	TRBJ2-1	TGCGCCAGCAGCTCCCCCTCTAGCGGGGTGACAGTTCCGTTCTTC	CASSSPSSGVTVPFF
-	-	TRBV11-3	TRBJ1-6	TGTGCCAGCAGCTTAGGCGCGGGCTCACCCCTCCACTTT	CASSLGAGSPLHF
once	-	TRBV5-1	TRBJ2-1	TGCGCCAGCAGCTTGGCCCCTACCCGGACAGTTACCTACAATGAGCAGTTCTTC	CASSLAPTRTVTYNEQFF
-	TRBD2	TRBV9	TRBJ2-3	TGTGCCACCGGGGCGGGAGCGGGCACAGATACGCAGTATTTT	CATGAGAGTDTQYF
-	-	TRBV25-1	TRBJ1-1	TGTGCCAGCAGTGAACACAGCCCCTCGTTGGCTTTCTTT	CASSEHSPSLAFF
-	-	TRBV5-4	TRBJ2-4	TGTGCCAGCAGCTCCGCCGGGACTTTAGCCAAAAACATTCAGTACTTC	CASSSAGTLAKNIQYF
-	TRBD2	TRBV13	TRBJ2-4	TGTGCCAGCAGCTTAAGATCTAGCGGGGGGGTCCTCAAGTACTTC	CASSLRSSGGVLKYF
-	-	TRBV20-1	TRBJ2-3	TGCAGTGCCCTCTATGCAGATACGCAGTATTTT	CSALYADTQYF
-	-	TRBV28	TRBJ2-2	TGTGCCACCAGACGTGGCGGTGCGAACACCGGGGAGCTGTTTTTT	CATRRGGANTGELFF